Included here is one TCR beta chain sequence, with context. No antigen is known for it. The junction had 3 bases not matched to a gene; V was cut back by 0 bases and J by 4 bases. The length of the CDR3 is 15 residues. Per germline, CDR1 SGHTA and CDR2 FQGTGA. Only in-frame clones appear in the TCRdb table, and some are missing; sequencing was by immunoSEQ multiplex PCR. Here the sample spans tens of thousands of clones, roughly 85% being singletons. No patient had autoimmune disease or received systemic immunosuppression. These data are taken from a study of OX40 agonist ivuxolimab in advanced cancers. General study points: What antigens the expanded peripheral T cells recognized was never established. At 0.1 to 3.0 mg/kg, CD4+ and CD8+ blood T cells expanded clonally by week 6.

The sample consisted of CD4+ or CD8+ T cells sorted from blood, taken in a trial of the OX40 agonist ivuxolimab. This chain joins TRBV7-3 and TRBJ2-1; TRBD1 agrees at 7 bases. The receptor was derived from an adult with an advanced solid tumor such as melanoma, head and neck, liver or kidney cancer. CDR3 bases: TGTGCCAGCAGCTTAACCGGGACAGCTTACAATGAGCAGTTCTTC. Translated, it gives CASSLTGTAYNEQFF.